This T cell receptor beta chain was sequenced in a study of shared clonotypes between healthy human individuals. The CDR3 runs 15 residues. Looked up from germline, CDR1 is GTSNPN and CDR2 is SVGIG (reference sequence). Measured with immunoSEQ multiplex PCR; TCRdb has only the in-frame clones, and not every one. Of some 490,000 clones detected, over 75% appear once; the ten largest clones hold 12%. On this clone itself: This likely reflects a read error, since a far larger clone is one base away.

The sequenced sample consisted of PBMCs. The receptor was isolated from a middle-aged woman in good health. Some clones in this sample may be carry-over from other donors' samples. This rearrangement joins TRBV30 to TRBJ1-1; D unresolved. CDR3 protein: CARSVGPQLNTEAFF. CDR3 sequence (DNA): TGTGCCCGGAGTGTAGGCCCTCAACTGAACACTGAAGCTTTCTTT.